Below are 25 T cell receptor beta chains sequenced from a single sample in a study of tumour-infiltrating T cells in Burkitt lymphoma. Sequencing was performed with immunoSEQ multiplex PCR; in TCRdb, only in-frame clones are kept and a portion is missing. The table lists roughly 9,200 clones, less than 75% of them singletons. The source material was tumor tissue. Receptors originate from a human donor with diffuse large B-cell lymphoma.

This sequence joins TRBV2 and TRBJ2-7; TRBD2 matches at 10 bases. CDR1 and CDR2 (germline): SNHLY, FYNNEI. CDR3 length equals 14 residues. V lost 7 bases, J lost 12 bases, and 15 bases stayed unmatched. The CDR3 here is CASTDQGLASRGYF. DNA for the CDR3: TGTGCCAGCACCGACCAGGGACTAGCGTCTCGCGGGTACTTC.

This clone came up once. Different DNA sequences within this sample yield the same CDR3. The chain joins TRBV5-1 to TRBJ1-3; D is perhaps TRBD1 (6 bases). CDR1 and CDR2 from the germline V gene are SGHRS and YFSETQ. The CDR3 length is 15 residues. The V end lost 4 bases, the J end lost 0 bases, and 11 bases lay between the germline ends. The CDR3 sequence: CASSSTGTSGNTIYF. CDR3 bases: TGCGCCAGCAGCAGTACAGGGACCTCTGGAAACACCATATATTTT.

The count of this clone is one. The J gene is TRBJ1-2, the V gene TRBV2; tentatively, D is TRBD1 (5 bases). Germline CDR1 reads SNHLY; CDR2 reads FYNNEI. Deletions cut 0 bases from V and 8 bases from J, with 10 bases between. This CDR3 spans 13 amino acids. The chain's CDR3 is CASSEARGIGYTF. As DNA, the CDR3 is TGTGCCAGCAGTGAAGCTAGGGGAATAGGCTACACCTTC.

This clone is termed medium-sized. The chain recombines TRBV5-6 with TRBJ2-3, with D possibly called TRBD1 or TRBD2 (6 bases each). Germline V gives CDR1 SGHDT, CDR2 YYEEEE. Trimming shortened V by 3 bases and J by 6 bases, and 17 bases separated the two germline ends. This CDR3 region has 15 residues. The CDR3 here is CASSSRDFQGDTQYF. As DNA, the CDR3 is TGTGCCAGCAGCTCCCGGGACTTCCAGGGGGATACGCAGTATTTT.

The chain couples TRBV15 to TRBJ2-7; D may be TRBD1 (6 bases). CDR1 is LNHNV, CDR2 YYDKDF, per germline (reference sequence). With 2 bases removed from V and 4 bases from J, the gap between germline ends came to 12 bases. This CDR3 is built from 14 residues. CDR3 in DNA: TGTGCCACCAGCAGAAAGGACAGTATTTACGAGCAGTACTTC. Translating it yields CATSRKDSIYEQYF.

The V gene is TRBV6-1, the J gene TRBJ2-7; D remains ambiguous. The CDR3 runs 11 residues. Germline V CDR1 and CDR2: MNHNS, SASEGT. The V end lost 3 bases, the J end lost 4 bases, and 4 bases lay between the germline ends. The CDR3 spells CASSDFYEQYF. In nucleotides, the CDR3 is TGTGCCAGCAGTGACTTTTACGAGCAGTACTTC.

The chain uses TRBV5-1 and TRBJ2-3, with 8 bases identical to TRBD2. Germline V lookup: CDR1 SGHRS, CDR2 YFSETQ. The CDR3 covers 14 residues. V shed 4 bases and J 4 bases; nucleotides not matched to a gene: 5. The DNA for the CDR3 is TGCGCCAGCAGCGTCGGGGGGGATGCAGATACGCAGTATTTT. As protein: CASSVGGDADTQYF.

The gene calls are TRBV30 and TRBJ1-5; 7 bases line up with TRBD1. Germline CDR1 and CDR2: GTSNPN and SVGIG (reference sequence). Trimming cost V 5 bases and J 5 bases; bases outside gene matches: 6. The CDR3 extends over 13 amino acids. Here the CDR3 reads CAWAGDRDQPQHF. CDR3 DNA: TGTGCCTGGGCCGGAGACAGGGATCAGCCCCAGCATTTT.

This clone is judged medium-sized. The rearrangement joins TRBV30 to TRBJ1-6, with D uncertain. V was trimmed by 0 bases and J by 10 bases, leaving 10 bases between them. This CDR3 contains 13 residues. Germline V lookup: CDR1 GTSNPN, CDR2 SVGIG (reference sequence). Written as DNA, the CDR3 is TGTGCCTGGAGTGTACTAGAGGGCTCACCCCTCCACTTT. It encodes CAWSVLEGSPLHF.

The chain employs TRBV7-9 and TRBJ1-2, with D perhaps TRBD1 (5 bases). V gave up 5 bases and J gave up 4 bases, with 14 bases separating them. This CDR3 has 14 residues. Germline V gives CDR1 SEHNR, CDR2 FQNEAQ (reference sequence). CDR3 coding DNA: TGTGCCAGCAGCCCCCCGGGGGTTATCTATGGCTACACCTTC. As protein: CASSPPGVIYGYTF.

This chain joins TRBV4-1 and TRBJ1-1; D call uncertain. The germline CDR1 and CDR2 sequences are MGHRA and YSYEKL. Deletions cut 4 bases from V and 0 bases from J, with 9 bases between. The CDR3 has 14 residues. CDR3 DNA sequence: TGCGCCAGCAGCCCAGGACCGCTGAACACTGAAGCTTTCTTT. Protein: CASSPGPLNTEAFF.

The chain carries TRBV6-5 and TRBJ1-4; D perhaps matches TRBD1 (5 bases). The CDR3 totals 13 residues. CDR1 and CDR2 (germline): MNHEY, SVGAGI. Trimming took 3 bases from V and 13 from J, leaving 15 bases between them. The CDR3, as DNA: TGTGCCAGCAGTTATTCGTCCGGGGGAGGACTGTTTTTT. Translated: CASSYSSGGGLFF.

As for this clone: The junction does not match germline at one end; this may be a read error. The chain's CDR3 is CASSTTAYQETQYF. CDR3 bases: TGTGCTAGCAGCACAACAGCGTACCAAGAGACCCAGTACTTC. This chain links TRBV7-7 with TRBJ2-5; unclear D gene. The CDR3 is 14 residues long. The germline V gene has CDR1 SSHAT and CDR2 FNYEAQ (reference sequence).

The chain is built from TRBV5-1 and TRBJ1-3; possible D gene TRBD1, 5 bases. This CDR3 has 14 residues. Germline CDR1 is SGHRS and CDR2 is YFSETQ. Trimming stripped 4 bases from V and 4 bases from J, with 12 bases between. CDR3 bases: TGCGCCAGCAGCCGGGACTTGGCCGGAAACACCATATATTTT. Its protein is CASSRDLAGNTIYF.

The chain joins TRBV5-6 to TRBJ1-1; unclear D gene. Germline V gene lookup returns CDR1 SGHDT and CDR2 YYEEEE. CDR3 size: 12 residues. Trimming stripped 2 bases from V and 3 bases from J, with 5 bases between. CDR3 in DNA: TGTGCCAGCAGCTTACTATACACTGAAGCTTTCTTT. Amino acids: CASSLLYTEAFF.

The chain carries TRBV5-6 and TRBJ2-2; D possibly corresponds to TRBD1 (6 bases). The germline V gene encodes CDR1 SGHDT and CDR2 YYEEEE. The CDR3 has 15 amino acids. Trimming cost V 0 bases and J 4 bases, with 10 bases left between them. The CDR3 DNA is TGTGCCAGCAGCTTGGCGGGCAGGGGCACCGGGGAGCTGTTTTTT. The encoded protein is CASSLAGRGTGELFF.

This clone occurred a few times. The chain is built from TRBV2 and TRBJ2-6, with D possibly TRBD2 on 6 matching bases. This CDR3 has 16 amino acids. V shed 3 bases and J shed 3 bases, with 12 bases lying between them. Germline values: CDR1 SNHLY, CDR2 FYNNEI. CDR3 residues: CASSDGGFGGANVLTF. For the CDR3, the DNA is TGTGCCAGCAGTGATGGAGGGTTTGGTGGGGCCAACGTCCTGACTTTC.

This clone counts as large. The chain employs TRBV10-3 and TRBJ1-5, with D maybe TRBD1 (5 bases). Trimming took 10 bases from V and 3 from J, leaving 22 bases between them. This CDR3 has 16 residues. Germline-derived CDR1 and CDR2 are ENHRY and SYGVKD. The CDR3 region has the DNA TGTGCCACCCTATCGGGGGACCTGGGGGTCAATCAGCCCCAGCATTTT. Translation: CATLSGDLGVNQPQHF.

This chain connects TRBV6-1 to TRBJ1-6; maybe TRBD1 (6 bases). The CDR3 has 15 amino acids. The V and J ends lost 6 bases and 9 bases respectively, with 18 bases between them. CDR1 is MNHNS, CDR2 SASEGT, per germline. The CDR3 loop is CASRDSSMLFSPLHF. CDR3 nucleotides: TGTGCCAGCAGGGACAGCTCGATGCTATTTTCACCCCTCCACTTT.

The J gene is TRBJ1-2, the V gene TRBV7-9, with TRBD1 matching over 8 bases. Germline V lookup: CDR1 SEHNR, CDR2 FQNEAQ (reference sequence). The CDR3 sequence is 15 residues long. V lost 3 bases to trimming and J lost 7 bases; unmatched junction nucleotides: 10. In nucleotides, the CDR3 is TGTGCCAGCAGCTTCTATCAGGGGGCTGGGGGTGGCTACACCTTC. It encodes CASSFYQGAGGGYTF.

In its sample, this clone was seen a few times. The gene calls are TRBV7-6 and TRBJ1-2; 8 nucleotides match TRBD1. The CDR3 is 15 residues long. The germline CDR1 and CDR2 sequences are SGHVS and FNYEAQ. Trimming took 5 bases from V and 1 from J; bases not matched to a gene: 6. The CDR3 loop reads CASSPGQGLNYGYTF. The CDR3 DNA follows: TGTGCCAGCAGCCCAGGACAGGGACTTAACTATGGCTACACCTTC.

With respect to this clone: At one of its ends the junction is not consistent with the germline gene, which may arise from a read error. The chain joins TRBV19 to TRBJ1-6; 8 nucleotides agree with TRBD1. Germline CDR1 LNHDA, CDR2 SQIVND (reference sequence). CDR3 length: 14 amino acids. CDR3 bases: TGTACCAGTAGTATCGGCCAGGGGGCGTTGGCCCTCCACTTT. Its translation: CTSSIGQGALALHF.

This clone appeared once. The chain employs TRBV30 and TRBJ1-2; unclear D gene. Germline assignment: CDR1 GTSNPN and CDR2 SVGIG (reference sequence). The V and J ends lost 5 bases and 1 base respectively, with 8 bases between them. The CDR3 is made up of 12 amino acids. CDR3 residues: CAWEELNYGYTF. The CDR3 nucleotides read TGTGCCTGGGAGGAACTTAACTATGGCTACACCTTC.

This clone was observed a few times. The J gene is TRBJ2-3, the V gene TRBV28; possibly TRBD1 or TRBD2 for D (6 bases each). Germline-derived CDR1 and CDR2 are MDHEN and SYDVKM. The CDR3 runs 13 residues. V lost 6 bases and J 9 bases, leaving 16 bases between the germline ends. The CDR3, as DNA: TGTGCCAGCAGCCTTTGGTCGGGGGCGACGCAGTATTTT. Translating it yields CASSLWSGATQYF.

The V call is TRBV5-1, the J call TRBJ2-5; unclear D gene. This CDR3 has 12 residues. Per germline, CDR1 SGHRS and CDR2 YFSETQ. The V gene lost 3 bases and the J gene lost 5 bases, with 8 bases spanning the gap. CDR3 amino acids: CASSSRAETQYF. The CDR3 DNA is TGCGCCAGCAGCTCTCGGGCGGAGACCCAGTACTTC. The complete variable domain, with remaining parts taken from reference TRBV5-1 and TRBJ2-5, reads KAGVTQTPRYLIKTRGQQVTLSCSPISGHRSVSWYQQTPGQGLQFLFEYFSETQRNKGNFPGRFSGRQFSNSRSEMNVSTLELGDSALYLCASSSRAETQYFGPGTRLLVL.